The 28 T cell receptor beta chains presented below share a single source sample, sequenced in a study of regulatory and conventional T cells in RAG deficiency. The data were produced by immunoSEQ multiplex PCR, yet TCRdb's version contains in-frame clones alone and is incomplete. Of 25,000 to 35,000 clones listed, over 90% were seen once; the top ten hold about 0.17%. Blood CD4+ CD25-low CD127-high conventional T cells supplied the genomic DNA template. The same sample was also used in a study of regulatory T cells. That paper adds: Primers: 52 TRBV forward and 13 TRBJ reverse.

Material for sequencing was CD25- CD4+ T cells sorted from blood. The receptors come from a human donor in good health.

The V and J genes are TRBV27 and TRBJ1-1; D call uncertain. Trimming left V 2 bases short and J 4 bases short, with 8 bases between. Germline V gene sequence: CDR1 MNHEY, CDR2 SMNVEV (reference sequence). This CDR3 spans 13 amino acids. The CDR3 loop is CASSLAVGTEAFF. The CDR3 nucleotides are TGTGCCAGCAGTTTAGCGGTGGGCACTGAAGCTTTCTTT.

V usage is TRBV5-1 and J usage is TRBJ2-1; 7 bases align to TRBD2. The CDR3 runs 17 residues. The V and J ends lost 0 bases and 4 bases, in that order; junction bases with no gene match: 10. Germline V gene data show CDR1 as SGHRS and CDR2 as YFSETQ. The CDR3 DNA sequence: TGCGCCAGCAGCTTGGAAGTAGGGCTAGCGGAATACAATGAGCAGTTCTTC. Protein sequence: CASSLEVGLAEYNEQFF.

The chain employs TRBV7-2 and TRBJ2-3, with 13 nucleotides matching TRBD2. V lost 3 bases, J lost 2 bases, and 5 bases stayed unmatched. CDR3 length: 17 residues. The germline V gene has CDR1 SGHTA and CDR2 FQGNSA. The CDR3 region has the DNA TGTGCCAGCAGCTTTTCCGGGACTAGCGGGACCACAGATACGCAGTATTTT. Translation: CASSFSGTSGTTDTQYF. Full variable domain (rest looked up from reference TRBV7-2 and TRBJ2-3): GAGVSQSPSNKVTEKGKDVELRCDPISGHTALYWYRQSLGQGLEFLIYFQGNSAPDKSGLPSDRFSAERTGGSVSTLTIQRTQQEDSAVYLCASSFSGTSGTTDTQYFGPGTRLTVL.

The chain joins TRBV2 to TRBJ2-2, with D maybe TRBD2 (6 bases). Trimming removed 2 bases from V and 5 bases from J, with 15 bases in between. The CDR3 runs to 16 residues. CDR1 and CDR2 (germline): SNHLY, FYNNEI. CDR3 loop: CASSETPTRRTGELFF. The CDR3 bases are TGTGCCAGCAGTGAAACCCCGACTAGACGGACCGGGGAGCTGTTTTTT.

This sequence joins TRBV7-9 and TRBJ2-1; the D gene is possibly TRBD2 (6 bases). In germline, CDR1 is SEHNR, CDR2 FQNEAQ (reference sequence). The germline V and J ends were trimmed by 3 bases and 2 bases, with 11 bases remaining between them. The CDR3 is made up of 15 amino acids. This CDR3 is CASSFQRGTYNEQFF. CDR3 bases: TGTGCCAGCAGCTTTCAACGGGGGACCTACAATGAGCAGTTCTTC.

The rearrangement links TRBV2 to TRBJ2-2; maybe TRBD2 (7 bases). Germline CDR1 SNHLY, CDR2 FYNNEI. This CDR3 has 15 amino acids. Trimming cost V 2 bases and J 3 bases, with 10 bases left between them. CDR3 in DNA: TGTGCCAGCAGTGAACAGGGGAGGGACACCGGGGAGCTGTTTTTT. Translating gives CASSEQGRDTGELFF.

The rearrangement uses TRBV19 and TRBJ2-2; weak D call: TRBD1 (6 bases). The CDR3 runs to 16 residues. Germline V gives CDR1 LNHDA, CDR2 SQIVND (reference sequence). Trimming stripped 7 bases from V and 9 bases from J, with 24 bases between. In DNA, the CDR3 is TGTGCCAGTAAGGCAGGGGTCATGGGAGAAGTGTGGGAGCTGTTTTTT. It encodes CASKAGVMGEVWELFF.

With regard to this clone: Other DNA variants within this sample encode the same CDR3. The chain uses TRBV28 and TRBJ1-1; TRBD1 might be the D (6 bases). The V gene's germline CDR1 is MDHEN and CDR2 SYDVKM. V lost 4 bases and J lost 8, with 11 bases in between. This CDR3 comprises 12 residues. The CDR3, as DNA: TGTGCCAGCAGTTCTCACAGGGTAGAAGCTTTCTTT. Its translation is CASSSHRVEAFF. The full variable domain, in which reference TRBV28 and TRBJ1-1 provide the parts outside the CDR3, is DVKVTQSSRYLVKRTGEKVFLECVQDMDHENMFWYRQDPGLGLRLIYFSYDVKMKEKGDIPEGYSVSREKKERFSLILESASTNQTSMYLCASSSHRVEAFFGQGTRLTVV.

The V gene is TRBV11-2, the J gene TRBJ2-5, with 14 bases identical to TRBD2. The length of the CDR3 is 16 residues. Trimming removed 6 bases from V and 5 bases from J; junction bases left unmatched: 8. The germline V gene has CDR1 SGHAT and CDR2 FQNNGV. Here the CDR3 DNA reads TGTGCCAGCAGTCTCGGACTAGCGGGGGGCCTGGAGACCCAGTACTTC. It encodes CASSLGLAGGLETQYF.

The chain is built from TRBV30 and TRBJ2-7, with a tentative D call TRBD1 (5 bases). The V and J ends lost 1 base and 10 bases respectively, with 17 bases between them. The germline V gene encodes CDR1 GTSNPN and CDR2 SVGIG (reference sequence). The CDR3 runs to 13 residues. The CDR3 nucleotides are TGTGCCTGGAGTGACTGGGGCCCTAGACTCCAGTACTTC. It is translated as CAWSDWGPRLQYF.

This rearrangement joins TRBV6-6 to TRBJ1-1; TRBD1 matches 7 bases. Germline trimming cut 5 bases from V and 0 bases from J; bases unmatched to any gene: 9. This CDR3 spans 16 amino acids. The V gene's germline CDR1 is MNHNY and CDR2 SVGAGI (reference sequence). The CDR3 nucleotides are TGTGCCAGCAGTCAACGGACAGGCAACTTGAACACTGAAGCTTTCTTT. Amino acid sequence: CASSQRTGNLNTEAFF.

The chain is built from TRBV28 and TRBJ1-5; tentative D call: TRBD1 (5 bases). Between the trimmed V and J ends, which lost 6 bases and 4 bases, there was a span of 25 bases. CDR3 length: 18 amino acids. Per germline, CDR1 MDHEN and CDR2 SYDVKM. DNA of the CDR3: TGTGCCAGCAGGGACCCACGGAACAGGAGAACACTAAATCAGCCCCAGCATTTT. Its protein is CASRDPRNRRTLNQPQHF.

The rearrangement joins TRBV21-1 to TRBJ1-2. TRBV21-1 is noted as a pseudogene. This CDR3 region has 17 residues. CDR3 region: CASSEEPSGGADYGYTF. The CDR3 DNA follows: TGTGCCAGCAGCGAGGAACCCTCGGGGGGCGCGGACTATGGCTACACCTTC.

The chain is built from TRBV19 and TRBJ1-2; possibly TRBD1 for D (5 bases). CDR3 size: 16 residues. The ends were cut back, 8 bases at V and 2 bases at J, with 21 bases in the middle. Germline values: CDR1 LNHDA, CDR2 SQIVND (reference sequence). CDR3 DNA: TGTGCCAGTGGTGTACGTAAGGGGCAGCCCAACTATGGCTACACCTTC. Encoded protein: CASGVRKGQPNYGYTF.

V and J are TRBV28 and TRBJ1-1, with D possibly TRBD1 on 6 matching bases. The CDR3 runs 15 residues. V was cut by 4 bases and J by 5 bases, with 17 bases left in between. Germline V gene data show CDR1 as MDHEN and CDR2 as SYDVKM. The CDR3 DNA follows: TGTGCCAGCAGTTCCTTGACAGGAGGTTCGACTGAAGCTTTCTTT. Amino acid sequence: CASSSLTGGSTEAFF.

The rearrangement links TRBV6-6 to TRBJ2-3; 8 nucleotides line up with TRBD2. The CDR3 totals 15 residues. Germline assignment: CDR1 MNHNY and CDR2 SVGAGI (reference sequence). The ends lost 2 bases at V and 2 bases at J; junction bases unmatched: 3. CDR3 residues: CASSYGGGLTDTQYF. The CDR3 coding sequence is TGTGCCAGCAGTTACGGCGGGGGGCTCACAGATACGCAGTATTTT.

CDR3 amino acids: CAISEPGQSTDTQYF. CDR3 DNA sequence: TGTGCCATCAGTGAGCCCGGACAGAGCACAGATACGCAGTATTTT. The rearrangement links TRBV10-3 to TRBJ2-3, with a tentative D call TRBD1 (6 bases). This CDR3 has 15 amino acids. Germline assignment: CDR1 ENHRY and CDR2 SYGVKD. Trimming cost V 2 bases and J 0 bases, with 9 bases left between them.

V usage is TRBV11-2 and J usage is TRBJ2-3; D might be TRBD2 (6 bases). Germline V gene sequence: CDR1 SGHAT, CDR2 FQNNGV. V was trimmed by 0 bases and J by 3 bases, leaving 16 bases between them. CDR3 length: 17 residues. For the CDR3, the DNA is TGTGCCAGCAGCTTAGATCCACCCGGGGGTGGGACAGATACGCAGTATTTT. Protein product: CASSLDPPGGGTDTQYF.

This chain uses TRBV2 with TRBJ1-1, with D tentatively TRBD1 (6 bases). There are 14 residues in the CDR3. In germline, CDR1 is SNHLY, CDR2 FYNNEI. Trimming stripped 8 bases from V and 1 base from J, with 14 bases between. This CDR3 is CASQRRGANTEAFF. The CDR3 DNA sequence: TGTGCCAGCCAAAGGCGGGGGGCGAACACTGAAGCTTTCTTT.

The gene calls are TRBV6-5 and TRBJ1-5; D ambiguous. This CDR3 contains 14 residues. Germline loops: CDR1 MNHEY, CDR2 SVGAGI. V shed 0 bases and J shed 4 bases, with 7 bases lying between them. The CDR3 DNA reads as TGTGCCAGCAGTTACTCGAGGCTTAATCAGCCCCAGCATTTT. This sequence encodes CASSYSRLNQPQHF.

This chain uses TRBV9 with TRBJ2-1; 9 bases map to TRBD2. Trimming removed 4 bases from V and 4 bases from J; junction bases left unmatched: 9. This CDR3 contains 16 residues. Germline V CDR1 and CDR2: SGDLS, YYNGEE. The CDR3 sequence: CASSYVSGGQYNEQFF. The DNA of the CDR3 is TGTGCCAGCAGCTACGTTAGCGGGGGCCAATACAATGAGCAGTTCTTC.

V and J are TRBV7-8 and TRBJ1-6, with 8 nucleotides matching TRBD1. Per the germline V gene, CDR1 is SGHVS and CDR2 is FQNEAQ. J was trimmed by 15 bases and V by 1 base; bases with no gene match: 8. This CDR3 is built from 14 residues. CDR3 nucleotide sequence: TGTGCCAGCAGCTTAGGAGGGTACAGGGGGGGCCTCCACTTT. This codes for CASSLGGYRGGLHF.

The chain carries TRBV5-1 and TRBJ2-5; D is ambiguous. Deletions cut 0 bases from V and 3 bases from J, with 6 bases between. This CDR3 comprises 13 residues. Germline V gives CDR1 SGHRS, CDR2 YFSETQ. The CDR3 protein is CASSLASEETQYF. For the CDR3, the DNA is TGCGCCAGCAGCTTGGCCTCGGAAGAGACCCAGTACTTC.

The chain combines TRBV4-2 with TRBJ2-7, with 10 bases lining up with TRBD2. The germline V gene has CDR1 LGHNA and CDR2 YNFKEQ. There are 16 residues in the CDR3. The V segment lost 1 base and the J segment 4 bases; nucleotides outside the gene matches: 7. The DNA of the CDR3 is TGTGCCAGCAGCCAAGGGGGTAGCGGGGGGCAATACGAGCAGTACTTC. It specifies CASSQGGSGGQYEQYF.

The rearrangement links TRBV28 to TRBJ2-3, with D possibly TRBD2 on 7 matching bases. The CDR3 totals 16 residues. CDR1 is MDHEN and CDR2 is SYDVKM in the germline V gene. Trimming cost V 3 bases and J 2 bases, with 15 bases left between them. CDR3 nucleotides: TGTGCCAGCAGTTTCCTGAGGGGGGGGTCCACAGATACGCAGTATTTT. Protein: CASSFLRGGSTDTQYF.

A remark on this clone: Other DNA sequences in the sample encode the same CDR3. The chain joins TRBV9 to TRBJ1-6, with a weak D call TRBD1 (6 bases). The germline V gene encodes CDR1 SGDLS and CDR2 YYNGEE. This CDR3 spans 17 amino acids. The ends were cut back, 6 bases at V and 3 bases at J, with 19 bases in the middle. The CDR3 DNA follows: TGTGCCAGCAACTACCGAGGGGGGGACGGCTATAATTCACCCCTCCACTTT. Protein: CASNYRGGDGYNSPLHF.

The chain uses TRBV2 and TRBJ1-6; TRBD1 matches at 8 bases. There are 16 residues in the CDR3. J lost 7 bases, V lost 6 bases, and 11 bases had no gene match. Germline assignment: CDR1 SNHLY and CDR2 FYNNEI. This CDR3 reads CASSRMDRAGNSPLHF. In DNA form, the CDR3 reads TGTGCCAGCAGCAGAATGGACAGGGCCGGGAATTCACCCCTCCACTTT.

V and J are TRBV19 and TRBJ2-1; 10 positions agree with TRBD1. The CDR3 has 14 residues. Germline-derived CDR1 and CDR2 are LNHDA and SQIVND (reference sequence). The J segment lost 7 bases and the V segment lost 9 bases, leaving 9 bases of the junction unmatched. Here the CDR3 reads CASRDRGRGNEQFF. DNA for the CDR3: TGTGCCAGCCGGGACAGGGGAAGAGGGAATGAGCAGTTCTTC. Supplemented by reference TRBV19 and TRBJ2-1, the full variable domain reads DGGITQSPKYLFRKEGQNVTLSCEQNLNHDAMYWYRQDPGQGLRLIYYSQIVNDFQKGDIAEGYSVSREKKESFPLTVTSAQKNPTAFYLCASRDRGRGNEQFFGPGTRLTVL.